The sequence of this TCR beta chain was determined in a study of T cell changes during pregnancy in multiple sclerosis. V gave up 2 bases and J gave up 0 bases; unmatched junction bases: 7. CDR3 length: 16 amino acids. CDR1 GTSNPN and CDR2 SVGIG come from the germline V gene (reference sequence). The data were produced by immunoSEQ multiplex PCR, yet TCRdb's version contains in-frame clones alone and is incomplete. The profile shows 70,000 to 95,000 clones, about 92% of them singletons. V gene TRBV30 combines with J gene TRBJ1-2; 9 bases align to TRBD1. This clonotype originated in a female donor in good health, enrolled as a control in a pregnancy study. Sequencing used peripheral blood, obtained after pregnancy. In DNA form, the CDR3 reads TGTGCCTGGAGTCCACCGGGACAGGGTACTAACTATGGCTACACCTTC. Its translation is CAWSPPGQGTNYGYTF. The full variable domain, its missing parts supplied by reference TRBV30 and TRBJ1-2, is SQTIHQWPATLVQPVGSPLSLECTVEGTSNPNLYWYRQAAGRGLQLLFYSVGIGQISSEVPQNLSASRPQDRQFILSSKKLLLSDSGFYLCAWSPPGQGTNYGYTFGSGTRLTVV.